A single sample is the source of the 10 T cell receptor beta chains below, sequenced in a study of tumor-infiltrating lymphocytes in primary liver carcinoma. The study co-extracted DNA and RNA from roughly 20-30 mg of unsorted bulk tissue. Researchers generated TCR beta cDNA from about 450 ng of total RNA, relying on a constant-region primer. Employing slightly modified ARM-PCR, three nested multiplex PCR rounds were run, and these gave rise to the TCR beta libraries. Researchers ran the first two PCR rounds for approximately 10 cycles each with TRBV1-TRBV30 forward primers and a C-beta reverse primer. One entry per CDR3 protein, called by TCRdb with MiXCR from the multiplex PCR reads. The sample records 150,000 to 200,000 distinct CDR3 sequences, around four fifths being singletons. Sequencing was performed on tumor tissue from primary liver carcinoma. These receptors all come from a man aged 35 to 55 with primary liver carcinoma and hepatitis B virus infection.

The chain employs TRBV28 and TRBJ2-7; D might be TRBD2 (5 bases). Looked up from germline, CDR1 is MDHEN and CDR2 is SYDVKM. The CDR3 consists of 13 residues. Trimming stripped 3 bases from V and 3 bases from J, with 9 bases between. Written as DNA, the CDR3 is TGTGCCAGCAGTTTTACTAGTAGCTACGAGCAGTACTTC. This translates into CASSFTSSYEQYF.

In regard to this clonotype: At one end, the junction sequence differs from germline, possibly due to a read error. V gene TRBV11-2 combines with J gene TRBJ1-2, with unresolved D. The CDR3 spans 13 residues. CDR1 SGHAT and CDR2 FQNNGV come from the germline V gene. CDR3 bases: TGTGCCAACAGCGTCGGGAGGGATGGAGGCTACACCTTC. Translated, it gives CANSVGRDGGYTF.

About this clonotype: A much larger clone is a single base away; this may be a read error. The V and J genes are TRBV6-1 and TRBJ2-7; D gene unclear. In germline, CDR1 is MNHNS, CDR2 SASEGT. Trimming took off 5 bases at V and 3 bases at J, with 8 bases between the two ends. The CDR3 runs to 12 residues. The CDR3 is CASSRDVYEQYF. CDR3 nucleotides: TGTGCCAGCAGTAGGGATGTCTACGAGCAGTACTTC.

The chain employs TRBV11-1 and TRBJ2-4; a possible D gene is TRBD2 (6 bases). CDR1 and CDR2 (germline): SGHAT, FQDESV (reference sequence). The length of the CDR3 is 17 residues. The CDR3 DNA reads TGTGGCAGTAGCTTTCACAGGACTAACGGGACCAAAAACATTCAGTACTTC. This translates into CGSSFHRTNGTKNIQYF.

This clonotype was counted between two and nine times. The J gene is TRBJ1-1, the V gene TRBV2; D not certain. Germline V gene data show CDR1 as SNHLY and CDR2 as FYNNEI. The CDR3 has 13 amino acids. V was pared by 7 bases and J by 4 bases, with 13 bases between. The CDR3 is CASIPVRSTEAFF. The CDR3 nucleotides read TGTGCCAGCATCCCGGTTAGAAGCACTGAAGCTTTCTTT.

The genes are TRBV19 and TRBJ1-1; D gene ambiguous. Germline CDR1 reads LNHDA; CDR2 reads SQIVND (reference sequence). Trimming took off 9 bases at V and 6 bases at J, with 23 bases between the two ends. This CDR3 is 15 amino acids long. CDR3 region: CASCLMALCDSEAFF. CDR3 DNA: TGTGCCAGCTGCCTTATGGCACTCTGCGACTCTGAAGCTTTCTTT.

Points on this clonotype: The final CDR3 position lacks the conserved phenylalanine or tryptophan, pointing to a likely read error. The gene calls are TRBV14 and TRBJ2-3; TRBD2 might be the D (5 bases). From germline, CDR1 is SGHDN and CDR2 FVKESK. V was trimmed by 7 bases and J by 5 bases, leaving 19 bases between them. The CDR3 extends over 15 amino acids. The chain's CDR3 is CASTNGVNVVDTQYI. The CDR3 DNA reads TGTGCCAGCACTAACGGGGTTAACGTGGTAGATACGCAGTATATT.

Notes on this clonotype: The missing conserved phenylalanine or tryptophan at the end of this CDR3 makes a read error likely. J is TRBJ2-7 and V is TRBV6-2 or TRBV6-3; maybe TRBD2 (6 bases). The CDR3 sequence is 14 residues long. Germline assignment: CDR1 MNHEY and CDR2 SVGEGT. This CDR3 reads CASKRLQEGYEQYL. In nucleotides, the CDR3 is TGTGCCAGTAAAAGACTACAGGAGGGTTACGAACAGTACTTA.

As concerns this clonotype: One junction end disagrees with the germline gene, perhaps due to a read error. The rearrangement links TRBV10-1 to TRBJ2-7; D ambiguous. The CDR3 totals 13 residues. Germline V lookup: CDR1 WNHNN, CDR2 SYGVQD (reference sequence). Here the CDR3 DNA reads TGCGCCAGCAGTGAAGGCAACTACTACGGGCAGTACTTC. Residues: CASSEGNYYGQYF.

With regard to this clonotype: This CDR3 is missing its conserved last phenylalanine or tryptophan, likely due to a read error. The rearrangement uses TRBV4-1 and TRBJ2-7, with 12 bases fitting TRBD2. Trimming removed 0 bases from V and 4 bases from J; junction bases left unmatched: 7. This CDR3 is built from 17 residues. The V gene's germline CDR1 is MGHRA and CDR2 YSYEKL. The CDR3 DNA reads as TGCGCCAGCAGCCAAGAAAGGACTAGCGGGACTCTATACGAGCAGTACCTC. This sequence encodes CASSQERTSGTLYEQYL.